The rows below give T cell receptor beta chains drawn from one sample of a study of blood T cell repertoires in COVID-19. Profiling relied on immunoSEQ multiplex PCR, and the TCRdb table lists in-frame clones only, not all of them. The data hold hundreds of thousands of clones, with roughly 91% observed a single time. Sample: peripheral blood. Source of these receptors: a woman younger than 45 with COVID-19, enrolled during active disease. The CDR3 runs from the conserved cysteine through the conserved F or W. A D gene is named only where the DNA matches it firmly.

V,D,CDR3
TRBV7-9,-,CASSPPAGTGGFTIYF
TRBV24-1,TRBD2,CATSDFPLAGTVMGTDTQYF
TRBV6-5,-,CASRRVRDYGYTF
TRBV28,-,CASSQIRGLSRPQETQYF
TRBV11-2,-,CASSLSRGAATNEKLFF
TRBV5-4,TRBD2,CASSLWGGQETQYF
TRBV28,-,CASSSSTAGVGGYTF
TRBV7-3,-,CASSRDPRSEAFF
TRBV4-1,-,CASSQEGALGNQPQHF
TRBV6-2/TRBV6-3,-,CASSLQGPQHF
TRBV2,-,CASRIQPGFSGELFF
TRBV5-1,-,CASSLAGVGGYTF
TRBV24-1,-,CATSEANQPQHF
TRBV7-2,TRBD2,CASSPELAGDLTDTQYF
TRBV18,TRBD2,CASSLGLAGTSTDTQYF
TRBV9,TRBD1,CASSVGQGSYNEQFF
TRBV5-1,-,CASSAGLEDYEQYF
TRBV4-1,-,CASSQENTGSYEQYF
TRBV2,-,CASGEAPGNTIYF
TRBV15,-,CATSTRDSRREQYF
TRBV3-1/TRBV3-2,TRBD1,CASSHRTGVTSPLHF
TRBV6-5,-,CASRGSSVEQYF
TRBV5-4,TRBD2,CASSSGGVGGETQYF
TRBV29-1,-,CSVEQTGMDTQYF
TRBV2,TRBD2,CASSGTSGEETQYF
TRBV7-9,-,CASSLYVSGSRNTEAFF
TRBV5-4,-,CASSFGSRSSPLHF
TRBV5-1,-,CATGEGGGGPGGYTF
TRBV11-2,-,CASSQQGTSTDTQYF
TRBV10-2,-,CASTDQRFLPEAFF
TRBV10-2,-,CAAQGSRSSYNEQFF
TRBV9,-,CASSATGSYQPQHF
TRBV11-2,-,CASRNAGDGNTIYF
TRBV3-1/TRBV3-2,-,CASSHTTGNEKLFF
TRBV2,TRBD1,CASSWDSSSGTQYF
TRBV27,TRBD1,CASSLLGGVNSPLHF
TRBV9,TRBD1,CASSRTGGAGANVLTF
TRBV6-5,-,CASSYGAASTDTQYF
TRBV2,TRBD2,CATPGLAGVNSYEQYF
TRBV25-1,TRBD1,CASSGGQGETEAFF